These 25 T cell receptor beta chains share one sample of origin, sequenced in a study of CD8+ T cells in alopecia areata. Sorting of CD4+ cells into CD25+CD127- cells was performed for roughly five patients. In each case, RNA was isolated and then reverse transcribed into cDNA as the sequencing template. Profiled with immunoSEQ multiplex PCR; TCRdb holds only in-frame clones, not every one. The sample carries tens of thousands of clones, around 67% recorded once. The source material was CD4+ Tregs sorted from blood. The receptors stem from a human donor with alopecia areata.

V and J are TRBV5-4 and TRBJ2-7; 7 bases fit TRBD1. CDR1 and CDR2 from the germline V gene are SGHNT and YYREEE (reference sequence). The CDR3 loop spans 14 amino acids. Trimming removed 4 bases from V and 0 bases from J; junction bases left unmatched: 4. The CDR3 nucleotides are TGTGCCAGCAGCGGACGGGACAGCTCCTACGAGCAGTACTTC. Protein product: CASSGRDSSYEQYF. The whole variable domain, remainder taken from reference TRBV5-4 and TRBJ2-7, is ETGVTQSPTHLIKTRGQQVTLRCSSQSGHNTVSWYQQALGQGPQFIFQYYREEENGRGNFPPRFSGLQFPNYSSELNVNALELDDSALYLCASSGRDSSYEQYFGPGTRLTVT.

The rearrangement uses TRBV7-2 and TRBJ2-3, with D tentatively TRBD1 (5 bases). V was pared by 5 bases and J by 4 bases, with 13 bases between. Germline-derived CDR1 and CDR2 are SGHTA and FQGNSA. CDR3 size: 14 residues. The CDR3 DNA follows: TGTGCCAGCAGCCAGGGTACTCCCGCAGATACGCAGTATTTT. Amino acids: CASSQGTPADTQYF.

The chain has TRBV30 and TRBJ1-2, with D perhaps matching TRBD1 (5 bases). Trimming removed 3 bases from V and 8 bases from J, with 16 bases in between. The length of the CDR3 is 13 residues. CDR1 is GTSNPN, CDR2 SVGIG, per germline (reference sequence). The CDR3 nucleotides are TGTGCCTGGAGGGGAGGGACCCCCGGGGGCTACACCTTC. Protein: CAWRGGTPGGYTF. Filled out from reference TRBV30 and TRBJ1-2, the complete variable domain reads SQTIHQWPATLVQPVGSPLSLECTVEGTSNPNLYWYRQAAGRGLQLLFYSVGIGQISSEVPQNLSASRPQDRQFILSSKKLLLSDSGFYLCAWRGGTPGGYTFGSGTRLTVV.

V is TRBV2 and J is TRBJ1-4; no firm D call. Germline CDR1 is SNHLY and CDR2 is FYNNEI. The CDR3 runs to 14 residues. Deletions cut 4 bases from V and 4 bases from J, with 10 bases between. The CDR3 spells CASSGAGVNEKLFF. DNA of the CDR3: TGTGCCAGCAGTGGTGCTGGGGTTAATGAAAAACTGTTTTTT.

The J gene is TRBJ1-2, the V gene TRBV5-1, with D possibly TRBD1 on 5 matching bases. The germline V gene encodes CDR1 SGHRS and CDR2 YFSETQ. V lost 4 bases, J lost 8 bases, and 15 bases lay in between. The CDR3 contains 13 residues. The CDR3 DNA follows: TGCGCCAGCAGCCCCGGGACCAGAGAGGGCTACACCTTC. Translated: CASSPGTREGYTF.

The V and J genes are TRBV7-2 and TRBJ2-7; 13 bases map to TRBD2. The CDR3 contains 18 residues. J was trimmed by 1 base and V by 5 bases; bases with no gene match: 11. Germline V gives CDR1 SGHTA, CDR2 FQGNSA. The CDR3 DNA is TGTGCCAGCAGCCTCCGGACTAGCGGGAGATCTAGGTCCTACGAGCAGTACTTC. It translates to CASSLRTSGRSRSYEQYF.

This clone was counted between two and nine times. This chain joins TRBV7-2 and TRBJ2-7; D ambiguous. The CDR3 length is 12 residues. Germline assignment: CDR1 SGHTA and CDR2 FQGNSA. The germline V and J ends were trimmed by 1 base and 5 bases, with 6 bases remaining between them. CDR3 sequence reads: CASSLDIHEQYF. CDR3 coding DNA: TGTGCCAGCAGCTTAGACATCCACGAGCAGTACTTC.

The chain combines TRBV7-9 with TRBJ2-2, with a weak D call TRBD1 (5 bases). V lost 3 bases to trimming and J lost 4 bases, with 9 bases between them. The germline gives CDR1 SEHNR, CDR2 FQNEAQ (reference sequence). The CDR3 length is 14 residues. The CDR3 sequence is CASSFDGATGELFF. In DNA form, the CDR3 reads TGTGCCAGCAGCTTTGATGGGGCCACCGGGGAGCTGTTTTTT.

A few counts support this clone. The chain combines TRBV20-1 with TRBJ2-1; D remains ambiguous. The ends were cut back, 6 bases at V and 0 bases at J, with 0 bases in the middle. The CDR3 loop spans 10 amino acids. Germline CDR1 is DFQATT and CDR2 is SNEGSKA (reference sequence). The CDR3 protein is CSASYNEQFF. In nucleotides, the CDR3 is TGCAGTGCCTCCTACAATGAGCAGTTCTTC.

The chain carries TRBV7-9 and TRBJ1-2, with 7 bases that match TRBD1. The CDR3 length is 14 residues. Germline V gene lookup returns CDR1 SEHNR and CDR2 FQNEAQ (reference sequence). The V segment lost 2 bases and the J segment 4 bases; nucleotides outside the gene matches: 4. This CDR3 reads CASSLSEGAYGYTF. For the CDR3, the DNA is TGTGCCAGCAGCTTATCCGAGGGGGCCTATGGCTACACCTTC.

This clone was recorded once. The CDR3 region is CASSEGVGTGELFF. The CDR3 DNA sequence: TGTGCCAGCAGTGAAGGCGTCGGAACCGGGGAGCTGTTTTTT. This rearrangement joins TRBV2 to TRBJ2-2; D not certain. Germline V gene sequence: CDR1 SNHLY, CDR2 FYNNEI. Trimming removed 1 base at V and 5 bases at J, with 8 bases between. The CDR3 loop spans 14 amino acids.

This chain connects TRBV7-2 to TRBJ2-7; 10 bases fit TRBD1. The V and J ends lost 5 bases and 2 bases, in that order; junction bases with no gene match: 9. The V gene's germline CDR1 is SGHTA and CDR2 FQGNSA. The CDR3 covers 16 residues. The CDR3, as DNA: TGTGCCAGCAGCCCTCAGACAGGGGGCTATGCCTACGAGCAGTACTTC. Its translation is CASSPQTGGYAYEQYF. The variable domain in full, completed from reference TRBV7-2 and TRBJ2-7, reads GAGVSQSPSNKVTEKGKDVELRCDPISGHTALYWYRQSLGQGLEFLIYFQGNSAPDKSGLPSDRFSAERTGGSVSTLTIQRTQQEDSAVYLCASSPQTGGYAYEQYFGPGTRLTVT.

The chain recombines TRBV7-2 with TRBJ2-1, with D possibly TRBD2 on 5 matching bases. CDR3 length: 14 amino acids. The germline CDR1 and CDR2 sequences are SGHTA and FQGNSA. Trimming stripped 5 bases from V and 4 bases from J, with 12 bases between. CDR3 DNA sequence: TGTGCCAGCAGCCGAGCGGCAGCTTACAATGAGCAGTTCTTC. Translating gives CASSRAAAYNEQFF.

The chain recombines TRBV5-1 with TRBJ2-3; possibly TRBD2 for D (6 bases). Trimming pared 4 bases from V and 4 bases from J, leaving 16 bases between. Per germline, CDR1 SGHRS and CDR2 YFSETQ. CDR3 length: 15 amino acids. CDR3 in DNA: TGCGCCAGCAGCCCCTCCCTCGGGGGAGCAGATACGCAGTATTTT. Its translation: CASSPSLGGADTQYF.

The rearrangement joins TRBV7-9 to TRBJ2-5; the D is unclear. Trimming shortened V by 3 bases and J by 4 bases, and 12 bases separated the two germline ends. The CDR3 sequence is 14 residues long. The germline CDR1 and CDR2 sequences are SEHNR and FQNEAQ (reference sequence). In nucleotides, the CDR3 is TGTGCCAGCAGCTTTTACGTGATCCCAGAGACCCAGTACTTC. Translated: CASSFYVIPETQYF.

The rearrangement links TRBV18 to TRBJ1-4, with TRBD1 identical over 10 bases. CDR1 KGHSH and CDR2 LQKENI come from the germline V gene. The CDR3 extends over 15 amino acids. The V segment lost 2 bases and the J segment 3 bases; nucleotides outside the gene matches: 0. CDR3 in amino acids: CASSPGTGANEKLFF. CDR3 coding DNA: TGTGCCAGCTCACCAGGGACAGGGGCTAATGAAAAACTGTTTTTT.

The chain has TRBV28 and TRBJ2-1, with D maybe TRBD2 (5 bases). CDR3 size: 15 residues. CDR1 is MDHEN and CDR2 is SYDVKM in the germline V gene. Trimming took 5 bases from V and 8 from J, leaving 19 bases between them. The CDR3 loop is CASSPGVVSAYEQFF. CDR3 bases: TGTGCCAGCAGTCCCGGGGTTGTTTCGGCGTATGAGCAGTTCTTC.

The rearrangement joins TRBV5-6 to TRBJ1-2; TRBD1 might be the D (5 bases). CDR1 is SGHDT and CDR2 is YYEEEE in the germline V gene. The CDR3 sequence is 14 residues long. The V end was cut by 1 base, the J end by 4 bases, with 11 bases between. The CDR3 nucleotides read TGTGCCAGCAGCTTGTCCGGGACGGGCTATGGCTACACCTTC. As protein: CASSLSGTGYGYTF.

This clone was seen a handful of times. The chain combines TRBV30 with TRBJ2-3, with D possibly being TRBD2 (6 bases). This CDR3 spans 13 amino acids. Germline CDR1 is GTSNPN and CDR2 is SVGIG (reference sequence). V shed 4 bases and J shed 2 bases, with 10 bases lying between them. The CDR3 loop is CAWKTGATDTQYF. CDR3 bases: TGTGCCTGGAAGACGGGAGCCACAGATACGCAGTATTTT.

This clone was seen only once. The chain combines TRBV18 with TRBJ1-1, with D unclear. Trimming removed 6 bases at V and 0 bases at J, with 17 bases between. In germline, CDR1 is KGHSH, CDR2 LQKENI. This CDR3 region has 16 residues. The DNA for the CDR3 is TGTGCCAGCTCCCCAGCCCCGGGCCTACTGAACACTGAAGCTTTCTTT. This translates into CASSPAPGLLNTEAFF.

The table lists this clone with a few counts. The genes are TRBV28 and TRBJ2-3; the match to TRBD2 covers 7 bases. The J segment lost 4 bases and the V segment lost 6 bases, leaving 13 bases of the junction unmatched. Germline assignment: CDR1 MDHEN and CDR2 SYDVKM. This CDR3 comprises 16 residues. CDR3 coding DNA: TGTGCCAGCAGCCGAGCTCAAGGACTAGGGGCAGATACGCAGTATTTT. The encoded protein is CASSRAQGLGADTQYF.

This sequence joins TRBV20-1 and TRBJ1-1, with a weak D call TRBD1 (5 bases). Trimming removed 1 base from V and 10 bases from J, with 10 bases in between. CDR1 DFQATT and CDR2 SNEGSKA come from the germline V gene (reference sequence). CDR3 length: 11 residues. The CDR3 nucleotides are TGCAGTGCTAGAGTAGGGGTCCGAGCTTTCTTT. Translating gives CSARVGVRAFF.

V is TRBV28 and J is TRBJ1-5; the D is unclear. The V end was cut by 1 base, the J end by 7 bases, with 11 bases between. The length of the CDR3 is 14 residues. CDR1 and CDR2 from the germline V gene are MDHEN and SYDVKM. This CDR3 reads CASSLYRAGQPQHF. The CDR3 DNA follows: TGTGCCAGCAGTTTATACCGGGCTGGGCAGCCCCAGCATTTT.

The CDR3 nucleotides read TGTGCCAGCAGCTTAGGAGCACAGAGGGGAAACACCATATATTTT. Translating gives CASSLGAQRGNTIYF. The rearrangement joins TRBV7-2 to TRBJ1-3; D is ambiguous. The germline V gene encodes CDR1 SGHTA and CDR2 FQGNSA. Trimming cost V 1 base and J 4 bases, with 11 bases left between them. The CDR3 totals 15 residues.

The rearrangement joins TRBV6-1 to TRBJ1-1, with 7 positions matching TRBD1. Trimming removed 3 bases from V and 1 base from J; junction bases left unmatched: 5. CDR1 MNHNS and CDR2 SASEGT come from the germline V gene. CDR3 length equals 15 residues. In nucleotides, the CDR3 is TGTGCCAGCAGTGATCCGACAGGGTGGAACACTGAAGCTTTCTTT. Translating gives CASSDPTGWNTEAFF.